This entry lists 16 T cell receptor beta chains sequenced from one sample in a study of shared clonotypes between healthy human individuals. The table came from immunoSEQ multiplex PCR; TCRdb's copy has only in-frame clones and leaves some out. The table shows roughly 500,000 clones, with more than 65% occurring only once. Sequenced input: PBMCs. The receptors stem from a middle-aged woman in good health. Some clones in this sample may be carry-over from other donors' samples.

The chain uses TRBV9 and TRBJ2-3; D gene ambiguous. Germline loops: CDR1 SGDLS, CDR2 YYNGEE. Trimming removed 0 bases at V and 10 bases at J, with 12 bases between. This CDR3 comprises 13 residues. CDR3: CASSVDGPESQYF. The CDR3 coding sequence is TGTGCCAGCAGCGTAGATGGCCCGGAGTCGCAGTATTTT. Full variable domain (missing parts from reference TRBV9 and TRBJ2-3): DSGVTQTPKHLITATGQRVTLRCSPRSGDLSVYWYQQSLDQGLQFLIQYYNGEERAKGNILERFSAQQFPDLHSELNLSSLELGDSALYFCASSVDGPESQYFGPGTRLTVL.

The rearrangement links TRBV7-8 to TRBJ1-2, with D possibly being TRBD1 (6 bases). The CDR3 is 15 residues long. V gave up 6 bases and J gave up 4 bases, with 18 bases separating them. Germline V gene sequence: CDR1 SGHVS, CDR2 FQNEAQ. The CDR3 sequence is CASSGGGDGVYGYTF. DNA of the CDR3: TGTGCCAGCAGTGGAGGGGGGGACGGAGTCTATGGCTACACCTTC.

Of note for this clone: A far larger clone lies a single base away; this is likely a read error. V usage is TRBV5-5 and J usage is TRBJ1-2, with D hard to call. The V end was cut by 2 bases, the J end by 2 bases, with 10 bases between. Germline values: CDR1 SGHKS, CDR2 YYEKEE (reference sequence). The CDR3 sequence is 14 residues long. CDR3 in DNA: TGTGCCAGCAGCTTTGTGGTCAAAAACTATGGCTACACCTTC. Protein sequence: CASSFVVKNYGYTF.

The J gene is TRBJ1-1, the V gene TRBV18; 7 bases are shared with TRBD1. Germline lookup yields CDR1 KGHSH and CDR2 LQKENI. The CDR3 totals 16 residues. V dropped 2 bases and J dropped 0; count of bases not matched to a gene: 6. The DNA for the CDR3 is TGTGCCAGCTCACCATTACAGGGGATTTTGAACACTGAAGCTTTCTTT. This sequence encodes CASSPLQGILNTEAFF.

About this clone: With a far larger clone one base away, a read error is the likely cause. This rearrangement joins TRBV2 to TRBJ2-7, with a weak D call TRBD2 (5 bases). With 6 bases removed from V and 0 bases from J, the gap between germline ends came to 12 bases. This CDR3 spans 14 amino acids. CDR1 and CDR2 (germline): SNHLY, FYNNEI. This chain's CDR3 is CASREEQISYEQYF. Here the CDR3 DNA reads TGTGCCAGCAGGGAGGAACAGATCTCCTACGAGCAGTACTTC.

This rearrangement joins TRBV29-1 to TRBJ2-1; a possible D gene is TRBD2 (5 bases). V was pared by 6 bases and J by 6 bases, with 21 bases between. CDR3 length equals 15 residues. CDR1 and CDR2 from the germline V gene are SQVTM and ANQGSEA. The CDR3 region has the DNA TGCAGCGTCCGAGAGGGCACTTATGGGCCCAATGAGCAGTTCTTC. Protein sequence: CSVREGTYGPNEQFF.

Concerning this clone: This likely came from a read error, as a far larger clone is one base away. The gene calls are TRBV19 and TRBJ2-3, with a tentative D call TRBD2 (5 bases). Germline CDR1 is LNHDA and CDR2 is SQIVND (reference sequence). This CDR3 region has 11 residues. The CDR3 sequence: CTSTERSTQYF. CDR3 bases: TGTACCAGTACAGAGCGGTCTACGCAGTATTTT.

Details on this clone: A single base is all that separates this from a far larger clone, so a read error is likely. V and J are TRBV30 and TRBJ2-7; D is possibly TRBD1 (6 bases). CDR1 is GTSNPN, CDR2 SVGIG, per germline (reference sequence). The CDR3 covers 13 residues. The germline V and J ends were trimmed by 6 bases and 2 bases, with 14 bases remaining between them. The CDR3 region has the DNA TGTGCCTGTAGCCGGGACACCCCCTACGAGCAGTACTTC. Its translation: CACSRDTPYEQYF.

CDR3 protein: CASTPRLAGYFEQYF. In nucleotides, the CDR3 is TGTGCCAGCACCCCCCGACTAGCGGGGTACTTCGAGCAGTACTTC. The V gene is TRBV7-2, the J gene TRBJ2-7; 11 bases agree with TRBD2. This CDR3 spans 15 amino acids. The germline V gene has CDR1 SGHTA and CDR2 FQGNSA. The V segment lost 7 bases and the J segment 6 bases; nucleotides outside the gene matches: 11.

The chain has TRBV5-6 and TRBJ2-1; 10 nucleotides align to TRBD2. This CDR3 spans 14 amino acids. V was pared by 2 bases and J by 5 bases, with 1 base of the junction left unmatched. Germline V gene lookup returns CDR1 SGHDT and CDR2 YYEEEE. As DNA, the CDR3 is TGTGCCAGCAGCTTAGGACTAGCGGACAATGAGCAGTTCTTC. Encoded protein: CASSLGLADNEQFF.

The chain couples TRBV2 to TRBJ1-1; 7 bases map to TRBD1. This CDR3 has 14 amino acids. The J segment lost 1 base and the V segment lost 6 bases, leaving 5 bases of the junction unmatched. CDR1 SNHLY and CDR2 FYNNEI come from the germline V gene. CDR3 sequence: CASSAGTENTEAFF. CDR3 nucleotide sequence: TGTGCCAGCAGCGCCGGGACAGAGAACACTGAAGCTTTCTTT.

Notes on this clone: A far larger clone is one nucleotide away, so this likely arose from a read error. J is TRBJ2-5 and V is TRBV2; D unresolved. The DNA end favors TRBJ2-7, so the J call may be wrong. Germline CDR1 SNHLY, CDR2 FYNNEI. The CDR3 has 13 residues. The CDR3 DNA is TGTGCCAGCAGTACCGGCGCGACCTACGAGCAGTACTTC. This encodes CASSTGATYEQYF.

A single count supports this clone. Relative to the germline gene, one junction end is altered; a read error may explain this. The DNA for the CDR3 is TGTGCCAGCAGCTTATACGCCGGGATCAATGAGCAGTTCTTC. Translated, it gives CASSLYAGINEQFF. V usage is TRBV28 and J usage is TRBJ2-1, with a tentative D call TRBD2 (5 bases). Germline CDR1 is MDHEN and CDR2 is SYDVKM. CDR3 size: 14 residues. Using reference TRBV28 and TRBJ2-1 for the parts outside the CDR3, the full variable domain is DVKVTQSSRYLVKRTGEKVFLECVQDMDHENMFWYRQDPGLGLRLIYFSYDVKMKEKGDIPEGYSVSREKKERFSLILESASTNQTSMYLCASSLYAGINEQFFGPGTRLTVL.

This clone was recorded at least ten times. The same CDR3 also results from other DNA sequences found in this sample. This chain links TRBV5-4 with TRBJ2-2; 9 bases match TRBD2. The ends lost 4 bases at V and 7 bases at J; junction bases unmatched: 11. The CDR3 extends over 16 amino acids. CDR1 is SGHNT, CDR2 YYREEE, per germline (reference sequence). CDR3 sequence reads: CASSHRASGNNGELFF. The CDR3 coding sequence is TGTGCCAGCAGCCATCGGGCTAGCGGGAATAACGGGGAGCTGTTTTTT.

A note on this clone: The same CDR3 can be traced to other DNA sequences in this sample. The chain employs TRBV7-9 and TRBJ2-5; D gene ambiguous. Germline CDR1 reads SEHNR; CDR2 reads FQNEAQ (reference sequence). This CDR3 is built from 14 residues. The V end was cut by 1 base, the J end by 0 bases, with 6 bases between. The CDR3 coding sequence is TGTGCCAGCAGCTTAGGGGCCTACCAAGAGACCCAGTACTTC. Its protein product is CASSLGAYQETQYF.

The CDR3 loop is CASSVVSGGTEAFF. The CDR3, as DNA: TGTGCCAGCAGTGTGGTTAGCGGAGGAACTGAAGCTTTCTTT. This chain joins TRBV6-1 and TRBJ1-1, with D hard to call. Deletions cut 4 bases from V and 5 bases from J, with 14 bases between. Germline V gene sequence: CDR1 MNHNS, CDR2 SASEGT. The CDR3 loop spans 14 amino acids.